Listed below are T cell receptor beta chains from one sample, sequenced in a study of vaccination effects on CD4 cells after COVID-19. No antigen is known for these receptors. Generated by immunoSEQ multiplex PCR, the TCRdb table keeps only in-frame clones and is missing some. The sample contains 26,000 or so clones, approximately 80% of which appear only once. The source was CD4+ T cells from PBMCs cultured with HCoV-NL63 spike peptides, collected before COVID-19 vaccination. These TCRs come from a human donor who received a COVID-19 vaccine. Both conserved end residues are part of each CDR3.

v_gene: TRBV3-1/TRBV3-2; CDR3aa: CASSRGGPFYGYTF
v_gene: TRBV2; CDR3aa: CASSGRLGQHNSPLHF
v_gene: TRBV5-6; CDR3aa: CASSLPGTGGVETQYF
v_gene: TRBV6-2/TRBV6-3; CDR3aa: CASSYAVLNQPQHF
v_gene: TRBV11-2; CDR3aa: CASSLEPSSYEQYF
v_gene: TRBV24-1; CDR3aa: CATSEGPSRGDTQYF
v_gene: TRBV5-5; CDR3aa: CASSLERGGRGEQFF
v_gene: TRBV5-1; CDR3aa: CASSLGTLLYGYTF
v_gene: TRBV7-9; CDR3aa: CASSLGSRPTNYGYTF
v_gene: TRBV7-8; CDR3aa: CASSLQGQGWPDTQYF
v_gene: TRBV7-9; CDR3aa: CASSLGRASGGELFF
v_gene: TRBV7-2; CDR3aa: CASSLEPGFSTDTQYF
v_gene: TRBV7-2; CDR3aa: CASSGNVGGLHEQYF
v_gene: TRBV5-1; CDR3aa: CASSPGHQNTEAFF
v_gene: TRBV4-1; CDR3aa: CASSQDPYNEQFF
v_gene: TRBV5-5; CDR3aa: CASSLVGGNTEAFF
v_gene: TRBV6-2/TRBV6-3; CDR3aa: CASSKTPPTSGGVNEQFF
v_gene: TRBV30; CDR3aa: CAWSAFGNQPQHF
v_gene: TRBV7-3; CDR3aa: CASSLNGGGITGELFF
v_gene: TRBV5-1; CDR3aa: CASSLVPGNQPQHF
v_gene: TRBV4-1; CDR3aa: CASSQELAGTGGEQYF
v_gene: TRBV11-2; CDR3aa: CASSLEAGGMAEAFF
v_gene: TRBV19; CDR3aa: CASRPTRTNPGTGELFF
v_gene: TRBV15; CDR3aa: CATPLRDNGREVETQYF